This TCR beta chain was found in a study of tumor-infiltrating lymphocytes in oesophageal squamous cell carcinoma. TCRdb redid the calling of the PCR reads with MiXCR, one entry per CDR3 protein. The sample records about 10,000 distinct CDR3 sequences, 50% to 65% being singletons. This clonotype was sampled from a male donor with esophageal squamous cell carcinoma. Sequenced input: esophageal tumor tissue.

CDR3 residues: CSAPKTGTSYEQFF. In DNA, the CDR3 is TGCAGTGCTCCAAAGACAGGGACCTCCTACGAGCAGTTCTTC. J is TRBJ2-7 and V is TRBV20-1, with 7 nucleotides matching TRBD1. TRBJ2-1 matches the DNA end more closely, so the J call is doubtful. The germline gives CDR1 DFQATT, CDR2 SNEGSKA (reference sequence). CDR3 length equals 14 residues.